Below, 17 T cell receptor beta chains from the same sample are listed, as sequenced in a study of T cells in Graves' hyperthyroidism and ophthalmopathy. Regions amplified from RNA transcripts were the TCR beta CDR3 regions. Carried out on the TCR CDR3, a first-round RT-PCR used the HTBI primer set. TCRdb recomputed calls from the multiplex PCR reads with MiXCR, one row per CDR3 protein. This table holds 200,000 to 250,000 distinct CDR3 sequences, about a sixth found once. The material sequenced was blood. The source is a woman aged 18-29 years with Graves' ophthalmopathy.

This clonotype has a count of ten or more. The V gene is TRBV29-1, the J gene TRBJ2-3; D call uncertain. The CDR3 spans 15 residues. CDR1 is SQVTM and CDR2 is ANQGSEA in the germline V gene. With 3 bases removed from V and 2 bases from J, the gap between germline ends came to 15 bases. CDR3 sequence reads: CSVEGTVGFTDTQYF. CDR3 sequence (DNA): TGCAGCGTTGAGGGCACCGTGGGGTTCACAGATACGCAGTATTTT.

The chain joins TRBV5-1 to TRBJ2-6, with TRBD1 matching over 7 bases. After removal of 5 bases from V and 0 bases from J, the junction contained 11 bases not matched to a gene. Germline CDR1 and CDR2: SGHRS and YFSETQ. The CDR3 consists of 18 residues. The CDR3 nucleotides are TGCGCCAGCAGTCTGGCAGCAGGGGGTTCCTCTGGGGCCAACGTCCTGACTTTC. Translated: CASSLAAGGSSGANVLTF.

Judged by abundance, this clonotype is medium-sized (0.01 to 0.1%). This chain joins TRBV5-1 and TRBJ1-1, with D possibly TRBD1 on 5 matching bases. Germline lookup yields CDR1 SGHRS and CDR2 YFSETQ. V was trimmed by 2 bases and J by 4 bases, leaving 15 bases between them. CDR3 length equals 15 residues. CDR3: CASSFQAGPTTEAFF. DNA of the CDR3: TGCGCCAGCAGCTTTCAGGCAGGGCCAACCACTGAAGCTTTCTTT.

The sample holds many counts of this clonotype. This chain connects TRBV2 to TRBJ2-3; 12 nucleotides line up with TRBD2. CDR1 is SNHLY, CDR2 FYNNEI, per germline. The CDR3 runs to 14 residues. V gave up 6 bases and J gave up 4 bases; unmatched junction bases: 2. CDR3 region: CASRGLAGPDTQYF. CDR3 DNA: TGTGCCAGCAGAGGACTAGCGGGACCAGATACGCAGTATTTT.

This clonotype was seen more than once but under ten times. This chain joins TRBV20-1 and TRBJ2-5; 9 bases fit TRBD2. The ends lost 5 bases at V and 4 bases at J; junction bases unmatched: 8. The CDR3 sequence is 14 residues long. Germline CDR1 reads DFQATT; CDR2 reads SNEGSKA (reference sequence). CDR3 nucleotide sequence: TGCAGTGCTGGTGTAACGACTAGCGGAGAGACCCAGTACTTC. Its protein product is CSAGVTTSGETQYF.

Ten or more counts support this clonotype. The gene calls are TRBV7-2 and TRBJ2-1, with D maybe TRBD2 (6 bases). V gave up 4 bases and J gave up 9 bases, with 19 bases separating them. Germline V gene sequence: CDR1 SGHTA, CDR2 FQGNSA. The CDR3 loop spans 15 amino acids. As DNA, the CDR3 is TGTGCCAGCAGCTCCTCTTCGGGAGCTGTGGTTGAGCAGTTCTTC. Translated, it gives CASSSSSGAVVEQFF.

This clonotype was seen many times. The chain couples TRBV6-1 to TRBJ1-5, with 8 bases matching TRBD1. This CDR3 spans 16 amino acids. Losses at the gene ends were 2 bases for V and 2 bases for J; bases not matched to a gene: 5. From germline, CDR1 is MNHNS and CDR2 SASEGT. The CDR3 here is CASSERTGSGNQPQHF. Written as DNA, the CDR3 is TGTGCCAGCAGTGAAAGGACAGGGTCCGGCAATCAGCCCCAGCATTTT.

This clonotype was counted at least ten times. The rearrangement joins TRBV7-9 to TRBJ2-5; D perhaps matches TRBD1 (6 bases). CDR1 is SEHNR, CDR2 FQNEAQ, per germline (reference sequence). There are 14 residues in the CDR3. Trimming shortened V by 5 bases and J by 4 bases, and 14 bases separated the two germline ends. The DNA of the CDR3 is TGTGCCAGCAGCACGACTGGCAGGGGAGAGACCCAGTACTTC. It encodes CASSTTGRGETQYF.

This clonotype has at least ten counts. The rearrangement uses TRBV29-1 and TRBJ2-7; 14 nucleotides agree with TRBD2. The J segment lost 3 bases and the V segment lost 4 bases, leaving 11 bases of the junction unmatched. The CDR3 covers 17 residues. Germline lookup yields CDR1 SQVTM and CDR2 ANQGSEA. The CDR3 coding sequence is TGCAGCGTTGGTCCCTCCGGGGGGACTAGCGGGAGCTACGAGCAGTACTTC. Encoded protein: CSVGPSGGTSGSYEQYF.

This clonotype was found many times. V is TRBV5-1 and J is TRBJ1-3; D unclear. Germline V CDR1 and CDR2: SGHRS, YFSETQ. Trimming left V 0 bases short and J 0 bases short, with 7 bases between. The CDR3 runs 15 residues. CDR3 sequence reads: CASSLAVGSGNTIYF. The CDR3 DNA reads TGCGCCAGCAGCTTGGCCGTGGGCTCTGGAAACACCATATATTTT.

In its sample, this clonotype was seen a few times. This rearrangement joins TRBV15 to TRBJ1-1, with D possibly matching TRBD1 (5 bases). In germline, CDR1 is LNHNV, CDR2 YYDKDF (reference sequence). V lost 3 bases and J lost 0, with 8 bases in between. The CDR3 is made up of 14 amino acids. The CDR3 spells CATSSPGMNTEAFF. CDR3 sequence (DNA): TGTGCCACCAGCAGTCCAGGGATGAACACTGAAGCTTTCTTT.

This clonotype was found many times. CDR3 sequence (DNA): TGCAGTGCTAGAGACAGGGGGCGGACTAGCGGGCCGGCCTACGAGCAGTACTTC. It yields the protein CSARDRGRTSGPAYEQYF. This chain connects TRBV20-1 to TRBJ2-7; 11 nucleotides line up with TRBD2. The CDR3 sequence is 18 residues long. The junction had 12 bases not matched to a gene; V was cut back by 0 bases and J by 2 bases. Germline V CDR1 and CDR2: DFQATT, SNEGSKA (reference sequence).

This clonotype was recorded a few times. The J gene is TRBJ1-1, the V gene TRBV20-1; TRBD1 matches 7 bases. CDR3 length: 18 amino acids. Germline CDR1 DFQATT, CDR2 SNEGSKA (reference sequence). J lost 2 bases, V lost 0 bases, and 15 bases had no gene match. CDR3 in DNA: TGCAGTGCTAGAGATCAGGGGGGACCTACTGCCTTTAACACTGAAGCTTTCTTT. This translates into CSARDQGGPTAFNTEAFF.

As concerns this clonotype: One end of the junction varies from germline; a read error may be responsible. V is TRBV15 and J is TRBJ2-1; the D is unclear. The CDR3 is 13 residues long. CDR1 is LNHNV, CDR2 YYDKDF, per germline (reference sequence). The CDR3 DNA is TGTGTCACCAGCAGACCTACTAACAATGAGCAGTTCTTC. Translating gives CVTSRPTNNEQFF.

This clonotype showed up many times. The chain employs TRBV6-2 or TRBV6-3 and TRBJ2-1, with TRBD1 matching 7 bases. The V gene end was trimmed by 0 bases and the J gene end by 3 bases; junction bases not matched to a gene: 5. Germline CDR1 reads MNHEY; CDR2 reads SVGEGT. There are 16 residues in the CDR3. CDR3 loop: CASSYSPGQIYNEQFF. The CDR3 region has the DNA TGTGCCAGCAGTTACTCACCGGGACAGATCTACAATGAGCAGTTCTTC.

This rearrangement joins TRBV6-1 to TRBJ2-7, with D unresolved. The CDR3 covers 14 residues. The ends were cut back, 10 bases at V and 2 bases at J, with 18 bases in the middle. Germline V gene data show CDR1 as MNHNS and CDR2 as SASEGT. CDR3 region: CATSGRVAAYEQYF. The CDR3 bases are TGTGCCACCTCCGGTAGGGTAGCCGCCTACGAGCAGTACTTC.

This clonotype was counted between two and nine times. Just one base apart from a much larger clone, this may be a read error. The chain employs TRBV9 and TRBJ2-1; 8 bases map to TRBD2. V was pared by 3 bases and J by 3 bases, with 8 bases of the junction left unmatched. In germline, CDR1 is SGDLS, CDR2 YYNGEE. The CDR3 has 16 residues. This CDR3 is CASSAPAGVLYNEQFF. The CDR3, as DNA: TGTGCCAGCAGCGCTCCAGCGGGAGTTCTCTACAATGAGCAGTTCTTC. The whole variable domain, filled in from reference TRBV9 and TRBJ2-1, reads DSGVTQTPKHLITATGQRVTLRCSPRSGDLSVYWYQQSLDQGLQFLIQYYNGEERAKGNILERFSAQQFPDLHSELNLSSLELGDSALYFCASSAPAGVLYNEQFFGPGTRLTVL.